A selection of T cell receptor beta chains follows, all from one sample in a study of T cell changes during pregnancy in multiple sclerosis. Some clones are missing from TCRdb's copy, which holds only in-frame ones; the method was immunoSEQ multiplex PCR. The data contain approximately 70,000 clones, just over 90% of them singletons. Sequenced material: peripheral blood, taken in the second trimester of pregnancy. These receptors were collected from a female donor in good health, enrolled as a control in a pregnancy study. Both conserved end residues are part of each CDR3. D genes are given only for firm matches. Clone size appears in some rows only: once, few, many, or a class for an expanded clone.

v_gene	j_gene	abundance	d_gene	CDR3nt	CDR3aa
TRBV4-1	TRBJ2-1	NA	TRBD2	TGCGCCAGCAGACTAGCGGGGGGAGAGGAGCAGTTCTTC	CASRLAGGEEQFF
TRBV7-8	TRBJ1-1	NA	TRBD1	TGTGCCAGCAGCTTCTCACATACAGGGGTGAACACTGAAGCTTTCTTT	CASSFSHTGVNTEAFF
TRBV5-1	TRBJ1-3	NA	TRBD1	TGCGCCAGCAGTTCATCGCCGGGACAGGGATTGGAAGGAAACACCATATATTTT	CASSSSPGQGLEGNTIYF
TRBV28	TRBJ1-2	NA	NA	TGTGCCAGCAGTTTTTATGGCAGGGGCGCCTATGGCTACACCTTC	CASSFYGRGAYGYTF
TRBV10-1	TRBJ2-7	NA	TRBD1	TGCGCCAGCAGTGCACCGGGACAGGGGGCCGACGAGCAGTACTTC	CASSAPGQGADEQYF
TRBV6-4	TRBJ2-3	NA	TRBD2	TGTGCCAGCAGTGACTCGGGACTAGCGGCAGATACGCAGTATTTT	CASSDSGLAADTQYF
TRBV25-1	TRBJ2-7	NA	TRBD2	TGTGCCAGCAGTGTCAAACTAGCGGGAGGGTACGAGCAGTACTTC	CASSVKLAGGYEQYF
TRBV4-3	TRBJ2-1	NA	NA	TGCGCCAGCAGCCAAGATCTGTCGGGGAATGAGCAGTTCTTC	CASSQDLSGNEQFF
TRBV27	TRBJ1-1	NA	NA	TGTGCCAGCAGACCCCCGGGTCCGAACACTGAAGCTTTCTTT	CASRPPGPNTEAFF
TRBV6-5	TRBJ2-2	NA	NA	TGTGCCAGCAGTGTGTCCACTAGAACCGGGGAGCTGTTTTTT	CASSVSTRTGELFF
TRBV2	TRBJ2-3	few	TRBD1	TGTGCCAGCAGTCCTGGGACAGGGAGCACAGATACGCAGTATTTT	CASSPGTGSTDTQYF
TRBV6-5	TRBJ1-1	NA	TRBD1	TGTGCCAGCAGTTACTCGCCAGGACAGGGCGACACTGAAGCTTTCTTT	CASSYSPGQGDTEAFF
TRBV28	TRBJ1-6	NA	NA	TGTGCCAGCAGCCGAGGAGGGGGGGGCAATTCACCCCTCCACTTT	CASSRGGGGNSPLHF
TRBV4-3	TRBJ2-2	NA	NA	TGCGCCAGCAGCCAAGCGAAAGAGTTGGACACCGGGGAGCTGTTTTTT	CASSQAKELDTGELFF
TRBV7-2	TRBJ2-7	NA	TRBD1	TGTGCCAGCAGGCCCGGGACAGGGAGCTCCTACGAGCAGTACTTC	CASRPGTGSSYEQYF
TRBV7-3	TRBJ2-7	NA	NA	TGTGCCAGCAGCCCAGCGGGCGATGGAAGCGAGCAGTACTTC	CASSPAGDGSEQYF
TRBV28	TRBJ2-4	once	TRBD2	TGTGCCAGCAGTCCCGCCGGCGGGAGGGGGGACATTCAGTACTTC	CASSPAGGRGDIQYF